One and the same sample provided the 8 T cell receptor beta chains below, sequenced in a study of T cells in Graves' hyperthyroidism and ophthalmopathy. Amplification of TCR beta CDR3 regions used RNA as the template. RT-PCR in the first round (using the HTBI primer set) targeted the TCR CDR3. Using its own MiXCR run on the multiplex PCR reads, TCRdb lists one record per CDR3 protein. The table lists around 440,000 distinct CDR3 sequences, less than 20% of them singletons. The sample taken for sequencing was blood. These receptors were taken from a woman aged 18-30 years with Graves' hyperthyroidism.

This clonotype occurred many times. The rearrangement uses TRBV3-1 and TRBJ2-2, with 7 bases aligning to TRBD1. Trimming removed 8 bases from V and 6 bases from J; junction bases left unmatched: 9. The CDR3 is 14 amino acids. Per the germline V gene, CDR1 is LGHDT and CDR2 is YNNKEL (reference sequence). CDR3 in amino acids: CASPGQLYSGELFF. CDR3 nucleotide sequence: TGTGCCAGCCCGGGACAGTTGTACTCCGGGGAGCTGTTTTTT. The full variable domain, with the rest looked up from reference TRBV3-1 and TRBJ2-2, is DTAVSQTPKYLVTQMGNDKSIKCEQNLGHDTMYWYKQDSKKFLKIMFSYNNKELIINETVPNRFSPKSPDKAHLNLHINSLELGDSAVYFCASPGQLYSGELFFGEGSRLTVL.

This clonotype showed up just a few times. This chain links TRBV15 with TRBJ2-2; 8 bases match TRBD2. CDR1 LNHNV and CDR2 YYDKDF come from the germline V gene (reference sequence). CDR3 length: 15 residues. The trim removed 3 bases at V and 3 bases at J, leaving 3 bases unmatched. The CDR3 loop is CATSRSGGDTGELFF. CDR3 nucleotides: TGTGCCACCAGCAGGTCGGGAGGGGACACCGGGGAGCTGTTTTTT. The full variable domain, with the rest looked up from reference TRBV15 and TRBJ2-2, is DAMVIQNPRYQVTQFGKPVTLSCSQTLNHNVMYWYQQKSSQAPKLLFHYYDKDFNNEADTPDNFQSRRPNTSFCFLDIRSPGLGDTAMYLCATSRSGGDTGELFFGEGSRLTVL.

This clonotype was observed many times. This rearrangement joins TRBV28 to TRBJ1-5; D may be TRBD1 (6 bases). CDR3 size: 15 residues. CDR1 is MDHEN and CDR2 is SYDVKM in the germline V gene. V shed 6 bases and J shed 0 bases, with 12 bases lying between them. The CDR3, as DNA: TGTGCCAGCAGCCTCGGACAGTATAGCAATCAGCCCCAGCATTTT. Amino acids: CASSLGQYSNQPQHF.

This clonotype showed up many times. A read error may account for a junction end that differs from germline. The DNA of the CDR3 is TGTGCCGGCAGACAGACAGGAATGAACACTGAAGCTTTCTTT. It translates to CAGRQTGMNTEAFF. This chain links TRBV28 with TRBJ1-1, with D possibly being TRBD1 (6 bases). The length of the CDR3 is 14 residues. Per the germline V gene, CDR1 is MDHEN and CDR2 is SYDVKM.

CDR3 residues: CSAPSRGSSYEQYF. The CDR3 region has the DNA TGCAGTGCTCCCTCCCGGGGGAGCTCCTACGAGCAGTACTTC. V is TRBV20-1 and J is TRBJ2-7; D is perhaps TRBD2 (6 bases). Trimming left V 5 bases short and J 0 bases short, with 14 bases between. The CDR3 is made up of 14 amino acids. Germline CDR1 reads DFQATT; CDR2 reads SNEGSKA (reference sequence).

The CDR3: CAISETRGQGFTEAFF. CDR3 in DNA: TGTGCCATCAGTGAGACGAGAGGACAGGGATTCACTGAAGCTTTCTTT. V is TRBV10-3 and J is TRBJ1-1; TRBD1 matches 8 bases. The CDR3 extends over 16 amino acids. Losses at the gene ends were 2 bases for V and 4 bases for J; bases not matched to a gene: 9. CDR1 and CDR2 from the germline V gene are ENHRY and SYGVKD.

The rearrangement links TRBV9 to TRBJ2-7; TRBD2 matches 7 bases. Trimming took 0 bases from V and 6 from J; bases not matched to a gene: 9. This CDR3 has 15 amino acids. The germline V gene has CDR1 SGDLS and CDR2 YYNGEE. CDR3: CASSVGTSNGGEQYF. CDR3 nucleotides: TGTGCCAGCAGCGTAGGGACTAGTAATGGGGGCGAGCAGTACTTC. The full variable domain, with the rest looked up from reference TRBV9 and TRBJ2-7, is DSGVTQTPKHLITATGQRVTLRCSPRSGDLSVYWYQQSLDQGLQFLIQYYNGEERAKGNILERFSAQQFPDLHSELNLSSLELGDSALYFCASSVGTSNGGEQYFGPGTRLTVT.

This clonotype was recorded a few times. The chain joins TRBV20-1 to TRBJ2-7, with 12 bases lining up with TRBD2. The CDR3 extends over 14 amino acids. Unmatched junction bases numbered 8, after V lost 6 bases and J lost 5 bases. Per germline, CDR1 DFQATT and CDR2 SNEGSKA (reference sequence). The DNA for the CDR3 is TGCAGTGCCACGACTAGCGGGAGAATGAACGAGCAGTACTTC. Translated: CSATTSGRMNEQYF.